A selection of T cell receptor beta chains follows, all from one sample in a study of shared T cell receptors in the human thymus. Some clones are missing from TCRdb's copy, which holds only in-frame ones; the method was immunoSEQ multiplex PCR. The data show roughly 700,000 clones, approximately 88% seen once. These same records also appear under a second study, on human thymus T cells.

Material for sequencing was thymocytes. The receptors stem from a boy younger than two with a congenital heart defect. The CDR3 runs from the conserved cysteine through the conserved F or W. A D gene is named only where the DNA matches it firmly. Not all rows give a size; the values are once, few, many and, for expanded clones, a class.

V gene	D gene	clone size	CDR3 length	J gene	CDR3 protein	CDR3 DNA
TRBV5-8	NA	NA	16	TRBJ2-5	CASSLGVWRGGETQYF	TGTGCCAGCAGCTTGGGGGTGTGGAGGGGAGGCGAGACCCAGTACTTC
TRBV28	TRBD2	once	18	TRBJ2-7	CASSLWNPPGTRKYEQYF	TGTGCCAGCAGTTTGTGGAACCCTCCCGGGACTAGAAAATACGAGCAGTACTTC
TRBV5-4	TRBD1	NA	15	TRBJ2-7	CASTETGGNAYEQYF	TGTGCCAGCACCGAAACAGGGGGCAATGCCTACGAGCAGTACTTC
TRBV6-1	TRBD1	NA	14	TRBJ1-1	CATIHRGQGSEAFF	TGTGCCACTATACATAGGGGGCAGGGGAGTGAAGCTTTCTTT
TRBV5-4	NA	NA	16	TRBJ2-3	CASSLVNLGGTDTQYF	TGTGCCAGCAGCTTGGTAAACCTAGGAGGAACAGATACGCAGTATTTT
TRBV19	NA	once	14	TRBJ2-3	CASSPFGRTDTQYF	TGTGCCAGTAGCCCCTTCGGGAGAACAGATACGCAGTATTTT
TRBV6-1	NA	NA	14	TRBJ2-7	CASQSHSILGEQYF	TGTGCCAGCCAATCTCACAGCATTCTTGGGGAGCAGTACTTC
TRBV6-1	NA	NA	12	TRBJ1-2	CASSPPTYFCTF	TGTGCCAGCAGCCCGCCTACTTACTTCTGTACCTTC
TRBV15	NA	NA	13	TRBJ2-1	CATSPGVYNEQFF	TGTGCCACCAGCCCGGGGGTTTACAATGAGCAGTTCTTC
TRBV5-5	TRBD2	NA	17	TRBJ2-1	CASSGTSGRAGGNEQFF	TGTGCCAGCAGCGGGACTAGCGGGAGGGCCGGAGGGAATGAGCAGTTCTTC
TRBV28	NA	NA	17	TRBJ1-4	CASSFGGPGTTNEKLFF	TGTGCCAGCAGTTTCGGCGGGCCGGGAACAACTAATGAAAAACTGTTTTTT
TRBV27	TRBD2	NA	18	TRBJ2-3	CASRRLAGGPKATDTQYF	TGTGCCAGCAGGCGTCTAGCGGGAGGACCTAAAGCCACAGATACGCAGTATTTT
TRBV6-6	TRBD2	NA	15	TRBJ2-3	CASSYSAGEGDTQYF	TGTGCCAGCAGTTACTCGGCGGGAGAGGGGGATACGCAGTATTTT
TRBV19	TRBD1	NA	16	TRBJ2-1	CASSPFPGQGGNEQFF	TGTGCCAGTAGTCCTTTCCCGGGACAGGGCGGGAATGAGCAGTTCTTC
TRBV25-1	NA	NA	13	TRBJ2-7	CASTRGLAYEQYF	TGTGCCAGCACCAGGGGTTTAGCCTACGAGCAGTACTTC
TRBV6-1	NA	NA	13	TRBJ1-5	CASRVERNQPQHF	TGTGCCAGCAGGGTTGAACGGAATCAGCCCCAGCATTTT
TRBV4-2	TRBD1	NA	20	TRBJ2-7	CASSQTVPGQGLSVPYEQYF	TGTGCCAGCAGCCAGACAGTTCCGGGACAGGGCTTATCAGTCCCCTACGAGCAGTACTTC
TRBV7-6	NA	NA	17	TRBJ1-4	CASSQKTDLRRFEKLFF	TGTGCCAGCAGCCAAAAGACAGACCTACGGCGGTTTGAAAAACTGTTTTTT
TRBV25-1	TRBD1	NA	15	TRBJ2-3	CASSGLRTGGHTQYF	TGTGCCAGCAGTGGCCTTAGGACAGGGGGTCATACGCAGTATTTT
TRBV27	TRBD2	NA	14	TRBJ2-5	CASSPGLAQETQYF	TGTGCCAGCAGTCCGGGACTAGCGCAGGAGACCCAGTACTTC
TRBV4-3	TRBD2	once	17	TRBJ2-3	CASSQLSGSPSTDTQYF	TGCGCCAGCAGCCAGCTTAGCGGGAGTCCTTCCACAGATACGCAGTATTTT
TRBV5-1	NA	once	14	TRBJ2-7	CASRGGQVSYEQYF	TGCGCCAGCAGGGGAGGTCAGGTGTCCTACGAGCAGTACTTC
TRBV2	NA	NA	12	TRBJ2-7	CASGDSSYEQYF	TGTGCCAGCGGGGACTCGTCCTACGAGCAGTACTTC
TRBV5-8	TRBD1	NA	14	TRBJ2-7	CASSFADRTDEQYF	TGTGCCAGCAGCTTTGCGGACAGGACCGACGAGCAGTACTTC
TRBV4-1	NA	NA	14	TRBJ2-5	CASSRTSGQETQYF	TGCGCCAGCAGCCGCACTAGTGGGCAAGAGACCCAGTACTTC
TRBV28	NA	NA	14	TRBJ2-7	CASSPKTGTDEQYF	TGTGCCAGCAGTCCTAAGACAGGTACGGACGAGCAGTACTTC
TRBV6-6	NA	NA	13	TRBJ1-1	CASSPGYGTEAFF	TGTGCCAGCAGTCCGGGGTACGGCACTGAAGCTTTCTTT
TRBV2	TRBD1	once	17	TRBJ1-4	CASRITSLGTGKEKLFF	TGTGCCAGCAGGATCACTAGTTTGGGGACAGGGAAAGAAAAACTGTTTTTT